This T cell receptor beta chain came from a study of T cells in Graves' hyperthyroidism and ophthalmopathy. Pregnant or lactating patients were excluded, as were those with uncontrolled infection or other autoimmune disease. RNA transcripts served as the template for amplifying TCR beta CDR3 regions. With the HTBI primer set, the TCR CDR3 went through a first round of RT-PCR. A single record per CDR3 protein comes from TCRdb applying MiXCR to the multiplex PCR reads. Counted here are 500,000 to 550,000 distinct CDR3 sequences, approximately 20% occurring once; the ten biggest clones make up roughly 50%. This clonotype was seen at least ten times. Germline CDR1 reads MNHNS; CDR2 reads SASEGT. V shed 8 bases and J shed 5 bases, with 5 bases lying between them. The CDR3 covers 10 residues.

This sequence originates from a man in his forties with Graves' ophthalmopathy. Sample: blood. V is TRBV6-1 and J is TRBJ2-3; D unclear. The CDR3 DNA reads TGTGCCAGCCTAGGAGATACGCAGTATTTT. This encodes CASLGDTQYF.